The rows below give T cell receptor beta chains drawn from one sample of a study of a mutant IDH1 vaccine in newly diagnosed glioma. TCRdb's table, derived via immunoSEQ multiplex PCR, lists solely in-frame clones and lacks some. The sample holds 23,000 or so clones; roughly 90% are singletons and the top ten take approximately 10%. Sequenced material: PBMCs, taken from a glioma patient treated with radiotherapy, temozolomide or both. Receptors originate from a man aged 25 to 40 with glioma. Both conserved end residues are part of each CDR3. D genes are given only for firm matches. Clone size, where shown, is once, few, many, or a class for clones that have expanded.

>few|TRBJ2-2|TRBV5-1|.
CASSLAPGVGTGELFF
TGCGCCAGCAGCTTGGCCCCGGGAGTGGGTACCGGGGAGCTGTTTTTT
>.|TRBJ2-3|TRBV19|.
CASSRDGAGDTQYF
TGTGCCAGTAGCCGGGACGGAGCAGGAGATACGCAGTATTTT
>.|TRBJ2-1|TRBV9|.
CASSSSGTYNEQFF
TGTGCCAGCAGCTCATCCGGGACCTACAATGAGCAGTTCTTC
>.|TRBJ2-7|TRBV5-6|TRBD1
CASSSDRGPYEQYF
TGTGCCAGCAGCTCTGACAGGGGTCCCTACGAGCAGTACTTC
>.|TRBJ2-3|TRBV4-1|TRBD2
CASSRTSGRTDTQYF
TGCGCCAGCAGCCGGACTAGCGGGAGAACAGATACGCAGTATTTT
>.|TRBJ2-7|TRBV6-5|TRBD2
CASSAISLAGREQYF
TGTGCCAGCAGCGCTATCTCCCTAGCGGGACGCGAGCAGTACTTC
>.|TRBJ2-1|TRBV4-1|.
CASSPGLLNNEQFF
TGCGCCAGCAGCCCAGGACTACTTAACAATGAGCAGTTCTTC
>.|TRBJ1-5|TRBV30|TRBD1
CAWSVRQGSYSNQPQHF
TGTGCCTGGAGTGTAAGACAGGGTTCTTATAGCAATCAGCCCCAGCATTTT
>.|TRBJ2-7|TRBV14|.
CASSQGAGGDEQYF
TGTGCCAGCAGCCAAGGGGCCGGGGGCGACGAGCAGTACTTC
>.|TRBJ2-3|TRBV25-1|TRBD2
CASSAPSSGGRAWDTQYF
TGTGCCAGCAGTGCCCCCTCGTCTGGCGGGAGGGCCTGGGATACGCAGTATTTT
>.|TRBJ1-3|TRBV5-4|.
CASSLDGNTIYF
TGTGCCAGCAGCTTGGACGGAAACACCATATATTTT
>.|TRBJ2-1|TRBV6-5|.
CASRLRPDSYNEQFF
TGTGCCAGCAGACTCAGACCAGACTCCTACAATGAGCAGTTCTTC
>.|TRBJ1-6|TRBV9|.
CASSEGRYTDSPLHF
TGTGCCAGCAGCGAGGGGAGGTATACGGATTCACCCCTCCACTTT
>.|TRBJ2-7|TRBV5-1|.
CASSLEEDFTRGEQYF
TGCGCCAGCAGCTTGGAAGAAGATTTTACCAGGGGCGAGCAGTACTTC
>few|TRBJ2-7|TRBV5-1|TRBD2
CASSSGTSGALEQYF
TGCGCCAGCAGCTCCGGGACTAGCGGAGCCTTAGAGCAGTACTTC
>.|TRBJ2-7|TRBV5-1|.
CASSRSYEQYF
TGCGCCAGCAGCCGCTCCTACGAGCAGTACTTC
>.|TRBJ1-1|TRBV5-1|TRBD1
CASSQDVTGYGAFF
TGCGCCAGCAGCCAAGATGTGACAGGGTACGGCGCTTTCTTT
>.|TRBJ1-1|TRBV2|.
CASSQAGNTEAFF
TGTGCCAGCAGTCAGGCAGGTAACACTGAAGCTTTCTTT
>.|TRBJ2-5|TRBV7-2|.
CASSFNREETQYF
TGTGCCAGCAGCTTCAACAGGGAGGAGACCCAGTACTTC